Listed below are T cell receptor beta chains from one sample, sequenced in a study of T cell responses to AZD1222 COVID-19 vaccine. The table came from immunoSEQ multiplex PCR; TCRdb's copy has only in-frame clones and leaves some out. The data hold 70,000 to 100,000 clones, with 90% to 95% observed a single time. Specimen: peripheral blood, collected 28 days after the second AZD1222 dose. The receptor source for this set is an adult who received the AZD1222 COVID-19 vaccine. Each CDR3 is given with its conserved first and last residue. A D gene is named only where the DNA matches it firmly. Rows give clone size only sometimes, using once, few, many, or a class for an expanded clone.

V: TRBV6-4; J: TRBJ2-3; D: .; size: .; CDR3: CASSDSGGNTDTQYF; DNA: TGTGCCAGCAGTGACTCCGGGGGCAACACAGATACGCAGTATTTT
V: TRBV2; J: TRBJ1-4; D: .; size: .; CDR3: CASSEPSRTGNEKLFF; DNA: TGTGCCAGCAGTGAACCCAGCCGGACGGGAAATGAAAAACTGTTTTTT
V: TRBV7-9; J: TRBJ1-3; D: .; size: .; CDR3: CASSLAVVSGNTIYF; DNA: TGTGCCAGCAGCTTAGCGGTAGTCTCTGGAAACACCATATATTTT
V: TRBV7-9; J: TRBJ1-1; D: TRBD1; size: .; CDR3: CASSSTGGRNTEAFF; DNA: TGTGCCAGCAGCTCGACAGGGGGCCGGAACACTGAAGCTTTCTTT
V: TRBV5-6; J: TRBJ2-1; D: .; size: .; CDR3: CASSYGKNSYNEQFF; DNA: TGTGCCAGCAGCTACGGGAAAAATTCTTACAATGAGCAGTTCTTC
V: TRBV12-3/TRBV12-4; J: TRBJ1-1; D: .; size: .; CDR3: CASSPDRREAFF; DNA: TGTGCCAGCAGTCCTGACAGACGTGAAGCTTTCTTT
V: TRBV5-8; J: TRBJ1-5; D: .; size: .; CDR3: CASSFHGSSQPQHF; DNA: TGTGCCAGCAGCTTTCATGGCAGCAGTCAGCCCCAGCATTTT
V: TRBV7-2; J: TRBJ1-5; D: .; size: .; CDR3: CASSFPWGGNQPQHF; DNA: TGTGCCAGCAGCTTTCCCTGGGGTGGCAATCAGCCCCAGCATTTT
V: TRBV6-5; J: TRBJ2-2; D: .; size: .; CDR3: CASSYSRANTGELFF; DNA: TGTGCCAGCAGTTACTCAAGGGCGAACACCGGGGAGCTGTTTTTT
V: TRBV5-1; J: TRBJ2-3; D: .; size: .; CDR3: CASSLSTSTDTQYF; DNA: TGCGCCAGCAGCTTGTCAACTAGCACAGATACGCAGTATTTT
V: TRBV29-1; J: TRBJ1-3; D: .; size: .; CDR3: CSVRGPGGNTIYF; DNA: TGCAGCGTCCGCGGACCGGGTGGAAACACCATATATTTT
V: TRBV24-1; J: TRBJ2-5; D: .; size: .; CDR3: CATSDASDSGTGETQYF; DNA: TGTGCCACCAGTGATGCCTCGGACAGTGGAACAGGAGAGACCCAGTACTTC
V: TRBV3-1/TRBV3-2; J: TRBJ2-5; D: TRBD1; size: .; CDR3: CASSQGGQEQETQYF; DNA: TGTGCCAGCAGCCAAGGGGGACAGGAGCAAGAGACCCAGTACTTC
V: TRBV6-5; J: TRBJ1-1; D: .; size: .; CDR3: CASSYSGDRTEAFF; DNA: TGTGCCAGCAGTTACTCAGGGGATCGCACTGAAGCTTTCTTT
V: TRBV2; J: TRBJ2-2; D: TRBD1; size: .; CDR3: CASLNRDRETGELFF; DNA: TGTGCCAGCCTAAACCGGGACAGGGAAACCGGGGAGCTGTTTTTT
V: TRBV28; J: TRBJ1-3; D: .; size: .; CDR3: CASSFGTVSSGNTIYF; DNA: TGTGCCAGCAGTTTTGGAACGGTGAGCTCTGGAAACACCATATATTTT
V: TRBV19; J: TRBJ2-5; D: TRBD2; size: .; CDR3: CASSTSGSGGGQETQYF; DNA: TGTGCCAGTAGTACCTCCGGTAGCGGGGGGGGACAAGAGACCCAGTACTTC
V: TRBV27; J: TRBJ1-4; D: .; size: once; CDR3: CASSPLGGGFDEKLFF; DNA: TGTGCCAGCAGCCCGCTTGGGGGGGGTTTCGATGAAAAACTGTTTTTT
V: TRBV27; J: TRBJ2-4; D: TRBD1; size: .; CDR3: CASSHTTGTAKNIQYF; DNA: TGTGCCAGCAGCCACACGACAGGGACAGCCAAAAACATTCAGTACTTC
V: TRBV11-1; J: TRBJ1-6; D: TRBD1; size: once; CDR3: CASSLAGTGGRSPLHF; DNA: TGTGCCAGCAGCTTAGCGGGGACAGGGGGTCGCTCACCCCTCCACTTT
V: TRBV2; J: TRBJ2-1; D: TRBD2; size: .; CDR3: CASSAGTSINEQFF; DNA: TGTGCCAGCAGCGCCGGGACTAGTATTAATGAGCAGTTCTTC
V: TRBV19; J: TRBJ1-5; D: .; size: .; CDR3: CASTTGHFSNQPQHF; DNA: TGTGCCAGTACCACGGGACACTTTAGCAATCAGCCCCAGCATTTT
V: TRBV10-3; J: TRBJ1-2; D: TRBD1; size: .; CDR3: CAIREPGQGMGGYTF; DNA: TGTGCCATCAGGGAACCGGGACAGGGAATGGGTGGCTACACCTTC
V: TRBV6-5; J: TRBJ2-3; D: .; size: .; CDR3: CASSYADTQYF; DNA: TGTGCCAGCAGTTATGCCGATACGCAGTATTTT
V: TRBV5-1; J: TRBJ1-1; D: .; size: .; CDR3: CASSLGEGTAFF; DNA: TGCGCCAGCAGCTTGGGTGAGGGAACTGCTTTCTTT
V: TRBV7-8; J: TRBJ2-2; D: .; size: .; CDR3: CASSLGAKYASGELFF; DNA: TGTGCCAGCAGCTTAGGGGCGAAGTACGCGTCCGGGGAGCTGTTTTTT
V: TRBV5-1; J: TRBJ2-1; D: .; size: .; CDR3: CASSGGAHNEQFF; DNA: TGCGCCAGCAGCGGGGGGGCCCACAATGAGCAGTTCTTC
V: TRBV19; J: TRBJ1-4; D: .; size: .; CDR3: CASSIGNVGRTNEKLFF; DNA: TGTGCCAGTAGTATAGGAAACGTGGGCAGAACTAATGAAAAACTGTTTTTT
V: TRBV4-2; J: TRBJ2-1; D: TRBD2; size: .; CDR3: CASSQDGLAGINEQFF; DNA: TGTGCCAGCAGCCAAGATGGACTAGCGGGGATCAATGAGCAGTTCTTC
V: TRBV2; J: TRBJ1-2; D: TRBD1; size: .; CDR3: CASSAQGNYGYTF; DNA: TGTGCCAGCAGTGCACAGGGGAATTATGGCTACACCTTC
V: TRBV6-5; J: TRBJ1-1; D: .; size: once; CDR3: CASTALAGANTEAFF; DNA: TGTGCCAGCACAGCCTTAGCCGGGGCGAACACTGAAGCTTTCTTT
V: TRBV18; J: TRBJ1-1; D: .; size: .; CDR3: CASSSLGTEAFF; DNA: TGTGCCAGCTCCTCTTTGGGCACTGAAGCTTTCTTT
V: TRBV25-1; J: TRBJ1-6; D: TRBD1; size: .; CDR3: CASSVGDRHNSPLHF; DNA: TGTGCCAGCAGTGTCGGGGACAGACATAATTCACCCCTCCACTTT
V: TRBV7-8; J: TRBJ1-2; D: .; size: .; CDR3: CASSLARALPRRRYTF; DNA: TGTGCCAGCAGCTTAGCGCGGGCATTACCCCGGAGACGGTACACCTTC
V: TRBV30; J: TRBJ1-2; D: .; size: .; CDR3: CAWRAPGSTNYGYTF; DNA: TGTGCCTGGAGGGCACCGGGATCTACTAACTATGGCTACACCTTC
V: TRBV15; J: TRBJ1-5; D: .; size: once; CDR3: CATSSGYSNQPQHF; DNA: TGTGCCACCAGCAGCGGATATAGCAATCAGCCCCAGCATTTT
V: TRBV7-2; J: TRBJ1-1; D: .; size: few; CDR3: CASSPLPRANTEAFF; DNA: TGTGCCAGCAGCCCATTGCCCAGGGCGAACACTGAAGCTTTCTTT
V: TRBV11-2; J: TRBJ2-3; D: .; size: .; CDR3: CASSPLGSGTDTQYF; DNA: TGTGCCAGCAGCCCCCTCGGAAGCGGCACAGATACGCAGTATTTT
V: TRBV7-2; J: TRBJ1-2; D: TRBD1; size: .; CDR3: CASSAQGAPDYGYTF; DNA: TGTGCCAGCAGCGCACAGGGGGCGCCGGACTATGGCTACACCTTC
V: TRBV7-9; J: TRBJ1-3; D: .; size: .; CDR3: CASSLGLYRDSGNTIYF; DNA: TGTGCCAGCAGCTTAGGGCTATACCGAGACTCTGGAAACACCATATATTTT
V: TRBV10-1; J: TRBJ1-1; D: .; size: .; CDR3: CASSESGQGLTEAFF; DNA: TGCGCCAGCAGTGAGTCGGGCCAGGGGCTCACTGAAGCTTTCTTT
V: TRBV3-1/TRBV3-2; J: TRBJ1-5; D: TRBD1; size: .; CDR3: CASSQDLGEGQGGNQPQHF; DNA: TGTGCCAGCAGCCAAGATCTTGGAGAAGGACAGGGGGGGAATCAGCCCCAGCATTTT
V: TRBV6-1; J: TRBJ1-2; D: TRBD1; size: .; CDR3: CASSDTGAGYTF; DNA: TGTGCCAGCAGTGACACAGGGGCTGGCTACACCTTC
V: TRBV6-6; J: TRBJ2-7; D: .; size: .; CDR3: CASSPGLLPYEQYF; DNA: TGTGCCAGCAGCCCGGGACTCCTGCCCTACGAGCAGTACTTC
V: TRBV18; J: TRBJ2-7; D: .; size: .; CDR3: CASSPLGHYEQYF; DNA: TGTGCCAGCTCACCACTGGGGCACTACGAGCAGTACTTC
V: TRBV7-2; J: TRBJ1-2; D: .; size: .; CDR3: CASSWQGRGQGYYGYTF; DNA: TGTGCCAGCAGCTGGCAAGGGAGAGGGCAGGGCTACTATGGCTACACCTTC